The 6 T cell receptor beta chains below all came from one sample that was sequenced in a study of CD4+ T cells in melanoma. Here immunoSEQ multiplex PCR was the method, and the copy in TCRdb shows in-frame clones only, minus some. The sample carries about 140,000 clones, around 90% recorded once. The receptor set was obtained from a human donor with melanoma.

The rearrangement uses TRBV4-1 and TRBJ1-5; 7 positions match TRBD1. Germline CDR1 reads MGHRA; CDR2 reads YSYEKL. The CDR3 is 15 amino acids. J was trimmed by 6 bases and V by 4 bases; bases with no gene match: 9. The CDR3 protein is CASSPRDRASQPQHF. The CDR3 DNA reads TGCGCCAGCAGCCCTCGCGACAGGGCTAGTCAGCCCCAGCATTTT.

For this clone: Other DNA sequences within the sample encode an identical CDR3. The chain is built from TRBV6-4 and TRBJ1-2; D not resolved. Germline CDR1 reads MRHNA; CDR2 reads SNTAGT. The germline V and J ends were trimmed by 2 bases and 4 bases, with 8 bases remaining between them. CDR3 length: 13 amino acids. The CDR3 loop is CASSDGQSYGYTF. In DNA, the CDR3 is TGTGCCAGCAGTGACGGCCAGTCCTATGGCTACACCTTC.

The chain uses TRBV6-1 and TRBJ1-3; D is undetermined. Trimming took off 4 bases at V and 2 bases at J, with 9 bases between the two ends. Germline V gene sequence: CDR1 MNHNS, CDR2 SASEGT. This CDR3 spans 14 amino acids. The CDR3 nucleotides are TGTGCCAGCAGTGCCGTCAGAACTGGAAACACCATATATTTT. Amino acid sequence: CASSAVRTGNTIYF.

This sequence joins TRBV2 and TRBJ1-1, with TRBD1 identical over 7 bases. The length of the CDR3 is 14 residues. V trimming: 4 bases; J trimming: 4 bases; junction bases outside the gene matches: 6. Germline V gene lookup returns CDR1 SNHLY and CDR2 FYNNEI. The CDR3 sequence is CASSGQGGGTEAFF. Here the CDR3 DNA reads TGTGCCAGCAGTGGACAGGGTGGGGGCACTGAAGCTTTCTTT.

The V gene is TRBV7-3, the J gene TRBJ1-6; D is possibly TRBD1 (5 bases). CDR3 length: 14 residues. Trimming removed 4 bases at V and 5 bases at J, with 9 bases between. Germline V CDR1 and CDR2: SGHTA, FQGTGA. For the CDR3, the DNA is TGTGCCAGCAGCTCACGGGACCATAATTCACCCCTCCACTTT. Translated: CASSSRDHNSPLHF.

The count of this clone is one. J is TRBJ1-3 and V is TRBV6-1; weak D call: TRBD1 (6 bases). Germline-derived CDR1 and CDR2 are MNHNS and SASEGT. Trimming left V 2 bases short and J 0 bases short, with 14 bases between. The CDR3 runs to 17 residues. The CDR3: CASSELGGPLSGNTIYF. The CDR3 DNA reads TGTGCCAGCAGTGAACTCGGGGGGCCCCTCTCTGGAAACACCATATATTTT.